The table lists the clone carrying this TCR beta chain with a few counts. This record comes from a study of control samples from healthy donors and cancer patients. Sequencing used immunoSEQ multiplex PCR; TCRdb keeps in-frame clones, though not all of them. The table records 150,000 to 200,000 clones, 85% to 90% of them present only once. The sequence was obtained from a man between 18 and 35 years old in good health. The sample comprised blood.

In DNA form, the CDR3 reads TGTGCCTGGGGCGAGGGGGATGGGACTGAAGCTTTCTTT. This codes for CAWGEGDGTEAFF. The chain employs TRBV30 and TRBJ1-1; the D gene is possibly TRBD1 (6 bases). V was shortened by 5 bases and J by 5 bases, with 15 bases between the two germline ends. This CDR3 spans 13 amino acids. CDR1 is GTSNPN, CDR2 SVGIG, per germline (reference sequence).